Listed here are 9 T cell receptor beta chains from one sample, sequenced in a study of radiotherapy plus CTLA-4 blockade in lung cancer (dated by TCRdb to between 2017 and 2018). The library was prepared using the immunoSEQ multiplex PCR assay. TCRdb limited this immuneACCESS table to in-frame rearrangements with V and J called. A share of clones is missing; checked studies link under half to unresolved V genes, and the rest is unexplained. This sample holds fewer than 75,000 clones; about nine tenths were observed only once. The top ten clonotypes cover 40% of the sample. Specimen: peripheral blood, collected from a patient treated with radiotherapy plus ipilimumab. The receptors come from a human donor with non-small cell lung cancer that progressed on radiotherapy plus ipilimumab.

The sample holds one count of this clone. This chain links TRBV2 with TRBJ1-2, with D unresolved. The CDR3 sequence is 12 residues long. The ends were cut back, 3 bases at V and 10 bases at J, with 12 bases in the middle. The V gene's germline CDR1 is SNHLY and CDR2 FYNNEI. The CDR3 here is CASSDPPDYYTF. CDR3 nucleotide sequence: TGTGCCAGCAGTGATCCGCCAGATTACTACACCTTC.

This chain joins TRBV6-1 and TRBJ2-1, with 12 nucleotides matching TRBD2. This CDR3 has 18 residues. Germline V gene data show CDR1 as MNHNS and CDR2 as SASEGT. With 2 bases clipped from V and 2 bases from J, the junction kept 7 bases outside the gene matches. CDR3 protein: CASSEKLAGGQTYNEQFF. The CDR3 bases are TGTGCCAGCAGTGAAAAACTAGCGGGAGGCCAAACCTACAATGAGCAGTTCTTC.

To note about this clone: One end of the junction does not line up with germline, which may come from a read error. Other DNA sequences of this sample code for an identical CDR3. The chain joins TRBV7-9 to TRBJ2-7; 7 bases agree with TRBD1. Germline V gene data show CDR1 as SEHNR and CDR2 as FQNEAQ (reference sequence). The CDR3 runs 14 residues. This chain's CDR3 is CASSLAGAGGPRHF. CDR3 sequence (DNA): TGTGCCAGCAGCTTAGCGGGGGCAGGGGGTCCGAGGCACTTC.

Written as DNA, the CDR3 is TGTGCCAGCAGCTTATACAGGGGGGAGACCCAGTACTTC. Its translation is CASSLYRGETQYF. The chain recombines TRBV7-2 with TRBJ2-5; 8 bases are shared with TRBD1. This CDR3 has 13 amino acids. Germline V gene sequence: CDR1 SGHTA, CDR2 FQGNSA. With V trimmed by 2 bases and J by 5 bases, 1 base remained unmatched.

V usage is TRBV4-1 and J usage is TRBJ1-5; possible D gene TRBD1, 5 bases. CDR3 size: 16 residues. The V and J ends lost 4 bases and 6 bases respectively, with 19 bases between them. The germline gives CDR1 MGHRA, CDR2 YSYEKL. CDR3 residues: CASSLESGGASQPQHF. The CDR3 DNA reads TGCGCCAGCAGCCTGGAGAGCGGGGGTGCATCTCAGCCCCAGCATTTT.

This sequence joins TRBV9 and TRBJ2-7, with 13 bases fitting TRBD2. The length of the CDR3 is 15 residues. V gave up 2 bases and J gave up 6 bases; unmatched junction bases: 5. Looked up from germline, CDR1 is SGDLS and CDR2 is YYNGEE. CDR3 protein: CASSVGLAGDGEQYF. In nucleotides, the CDR3 is TGTGCCAGCAGCGTCGGACTAGCGGGAGACGGCGAGCAGTACTTC.

This chain joins TRBV18 and TRBJ1-2; maybe TRBD1 (5 bases). This CDR3 contains 14 residues. Germline V lookup: CDR1 KGHSH, CDR2 LQKENI. Trimming stripped 1 base from V and 2 bases from J, with 8 bases between. CDR3 region: CASSPLRENYGYTF. The CDR3 nucleotides read TGTGCCAGCTCACCACTCAGGGAAAACTATGGCTACACCTTC.

This chain connects TRBV9 to TRBJ1-4; D not certain. V was pared by 0 bases and J by 5 bases, with 8 bases between. This CDR3 comprises 14 residues. The germline V gene encodes CDR1 SGDLS and CDR2 YYNGEE. The DNA for the CDR3 is TGTGCCAGCAGCGTAGCTCCGGGGAATGAAAAACTGTTTTTT. It translates to CASSVAPGNEKLFF.

This clone was observed a few times. The chain links TRBV9 to TRBJ1-1; 10 positions match TRBD1. Germline CDR1 reads SGDLS; CDR2 reads YYNGEE. This CDR3 spans 15 amino acids. V lost 4 bases, J lost 6 bases, and 9 bases stayed unmatched. The CDR3 nucleotides read TGTGCCAGCAGCCCGCGGGACAGGGGAAGGCCTGAAGCTTTCTTT. Its protein is CASSPRDRGRPEAFF. The full variable domain, its missing parts supplied by reference TRBV9 and TRBJ1-1, is DSGVTQTPKHLITATGQRVTLRCSPRSGDLSVYWYQQSLDQGLQFLIQYYNGEERAKGNILERFSAQQFPDLHSELNLSSLELGDSALYFCASSPRDRGRPEAFFGQGTRLTVV.